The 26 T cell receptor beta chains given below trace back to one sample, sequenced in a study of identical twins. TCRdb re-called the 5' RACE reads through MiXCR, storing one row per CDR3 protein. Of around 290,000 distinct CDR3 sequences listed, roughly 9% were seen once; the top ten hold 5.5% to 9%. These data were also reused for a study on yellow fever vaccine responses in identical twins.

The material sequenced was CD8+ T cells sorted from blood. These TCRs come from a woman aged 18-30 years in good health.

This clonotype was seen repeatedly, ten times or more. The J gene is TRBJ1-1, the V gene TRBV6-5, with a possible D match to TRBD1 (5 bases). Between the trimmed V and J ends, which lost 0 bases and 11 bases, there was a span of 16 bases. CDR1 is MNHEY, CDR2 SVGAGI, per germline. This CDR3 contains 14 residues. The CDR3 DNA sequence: TGTGCCAGCAGTTACTCGATTGCAGGGAGTCGGGCTTTCTTT. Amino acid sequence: CASSYSIAGSRAFF.

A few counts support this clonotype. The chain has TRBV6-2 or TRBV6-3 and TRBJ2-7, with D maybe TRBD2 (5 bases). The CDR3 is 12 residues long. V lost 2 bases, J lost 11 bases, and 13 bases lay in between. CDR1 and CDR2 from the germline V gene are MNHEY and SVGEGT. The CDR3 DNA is TGTGCCAGCAGTTACGGTGCGGAGGTGGAGTACTTC. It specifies CASSYGAEVEYF.

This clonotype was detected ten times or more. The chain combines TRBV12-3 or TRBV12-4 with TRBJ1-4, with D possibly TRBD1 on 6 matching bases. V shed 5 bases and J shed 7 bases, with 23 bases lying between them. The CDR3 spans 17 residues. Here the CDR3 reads CASSQYRDSVESEKLFF. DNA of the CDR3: TGTGCCAGCAGTCAATACAGGGATTCAGTCGAAAGTGAAAAACTGTTTTTT.

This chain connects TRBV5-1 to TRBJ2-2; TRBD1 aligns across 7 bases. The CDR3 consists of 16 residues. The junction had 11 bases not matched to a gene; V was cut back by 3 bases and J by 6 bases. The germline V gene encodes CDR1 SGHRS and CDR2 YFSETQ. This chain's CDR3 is CASSSRSPQGAGELFF. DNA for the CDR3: TGCGCCAGCAGCTCTCGTAGCCCCCAGGGGGCCGGGGAGCTGTTTTTT.

CDR3 sequence (DNA): TGTGCCAGTAGTATAGAGTACGCGCTCACAGATACGCAGTATTTT. Its translation: CASSIEYALTDTQYF. This rearrangement joins TRBV19 to TRBJ2-3, with D uncertain. This CDR3 is 15 amino acids long. CDR1 LNHDA and CDR2 SQIVND come from the germline V gene (reference sequence). V was shortened by 0 bases and J by 2 bases, with 9 bases between the two germline ends.

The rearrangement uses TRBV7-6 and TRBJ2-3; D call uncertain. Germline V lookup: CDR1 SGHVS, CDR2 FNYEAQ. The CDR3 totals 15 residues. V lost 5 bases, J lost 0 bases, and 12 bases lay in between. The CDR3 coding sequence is TGTGCCAGCAGCCTAACACCCGGGAGCACAGATACGCAGTATTTT. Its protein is CASSLTPGSTDTQYF.

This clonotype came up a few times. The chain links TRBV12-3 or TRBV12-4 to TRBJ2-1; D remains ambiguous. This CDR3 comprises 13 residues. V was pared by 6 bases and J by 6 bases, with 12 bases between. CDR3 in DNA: TGTGCCAGCAGAGGACGGGCAGGCAATGAGCAGTTCTTC. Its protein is CASRGRAGNEQFF.

The CDR3 DNA is TGTGCCAGCAGTAACACCCTGATCGACTATGGCTACACCTTC. Translation gives CASSNTLIDYGYTF. V usage is TRBV6-5 and J usage is TRBJ1-2; no definite D call. The V end lost 5 bases, the J end lost 3 bases, and 13 bases lay between the germline ends. This CDR3 is built from 14 residues. Germline-derived CDR1 and CDR2 are MNHEY and SVGAGI.

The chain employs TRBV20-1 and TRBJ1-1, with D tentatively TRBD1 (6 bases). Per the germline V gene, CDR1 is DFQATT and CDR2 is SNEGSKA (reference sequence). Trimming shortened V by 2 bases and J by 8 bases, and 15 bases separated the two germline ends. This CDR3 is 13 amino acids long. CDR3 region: CSARPLRTDEAFF. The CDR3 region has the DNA TGCAGTGCTAGACCATTAAGGACAGACGAAGCTTTCTTT.

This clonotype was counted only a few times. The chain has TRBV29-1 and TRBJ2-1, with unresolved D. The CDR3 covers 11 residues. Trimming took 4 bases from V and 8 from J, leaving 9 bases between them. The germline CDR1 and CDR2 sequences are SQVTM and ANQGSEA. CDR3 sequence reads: CSVVSGHEQFF. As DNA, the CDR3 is TGCAGCGTTGTCTCTGGTCATGAGCAGTTCTTC.

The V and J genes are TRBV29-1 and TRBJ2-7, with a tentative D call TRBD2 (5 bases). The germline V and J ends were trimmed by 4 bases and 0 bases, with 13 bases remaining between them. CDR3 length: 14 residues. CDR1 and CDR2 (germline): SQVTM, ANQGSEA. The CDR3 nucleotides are TGCAGCGTTGGGGGAGAGACTTACTCCTACGAGCAGTACTTC. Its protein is CSVGGETYSYEQYF.

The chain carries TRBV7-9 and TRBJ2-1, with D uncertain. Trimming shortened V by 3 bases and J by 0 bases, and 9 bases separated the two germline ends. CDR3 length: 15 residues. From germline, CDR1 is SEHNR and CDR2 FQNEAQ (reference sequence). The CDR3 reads CASSFQASSYNEQFF. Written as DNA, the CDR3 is TGTGCCAGCAGCTTCCAGGCAAGCTCCTACAATGAGCAGTTCTTC.

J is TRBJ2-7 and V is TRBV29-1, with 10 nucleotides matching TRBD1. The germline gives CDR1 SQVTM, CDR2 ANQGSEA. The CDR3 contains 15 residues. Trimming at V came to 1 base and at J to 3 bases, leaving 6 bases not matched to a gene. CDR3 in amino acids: CSVEVRDRGNYEQYF. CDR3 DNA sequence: TGCAGCGTTGAAGTACGGGACAGGGGAAACTACGAGCAGTACTTC.

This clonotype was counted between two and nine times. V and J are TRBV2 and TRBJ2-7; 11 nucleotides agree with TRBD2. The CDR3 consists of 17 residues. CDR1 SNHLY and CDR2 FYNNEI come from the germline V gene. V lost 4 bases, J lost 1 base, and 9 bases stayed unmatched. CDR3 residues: CASSVLSGGAGSYEQYF. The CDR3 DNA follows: TGTGCCAGCAGTGTGCTTAGCGGGGGGGCCGGATCCTACGAGCAGTACTTC.

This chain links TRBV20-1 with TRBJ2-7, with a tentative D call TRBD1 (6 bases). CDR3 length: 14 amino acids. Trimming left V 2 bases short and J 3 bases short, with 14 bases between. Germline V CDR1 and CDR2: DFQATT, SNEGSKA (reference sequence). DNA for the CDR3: TGCAGTGCTAGACGGCCGGGACAAATCTACGAGCAGTACTTC. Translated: CSARRPGQIYEQYF.

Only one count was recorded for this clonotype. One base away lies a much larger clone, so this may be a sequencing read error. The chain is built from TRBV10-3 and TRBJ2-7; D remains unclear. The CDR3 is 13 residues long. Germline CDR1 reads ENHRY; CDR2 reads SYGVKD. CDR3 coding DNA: TGTGCCATCAGTGAGGCGCAGTCCTACGAGCAGCACTTC. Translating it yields CAISEAQSYEQHF.

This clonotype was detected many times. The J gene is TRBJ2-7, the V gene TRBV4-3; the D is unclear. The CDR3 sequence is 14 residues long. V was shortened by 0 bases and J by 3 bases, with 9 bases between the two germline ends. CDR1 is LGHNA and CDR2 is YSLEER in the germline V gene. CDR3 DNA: TGCGCCAGCAGCCAAGATCCAACTGGCTACGAGCAGTACTTC. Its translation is CASSQDPTGYEQYF.

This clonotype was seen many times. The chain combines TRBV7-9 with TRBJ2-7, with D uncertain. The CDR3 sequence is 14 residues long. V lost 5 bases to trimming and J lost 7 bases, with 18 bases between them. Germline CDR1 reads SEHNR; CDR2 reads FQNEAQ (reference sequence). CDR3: CASSPDRGPKEQYF. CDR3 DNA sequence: TGTGCCAGCAGCCCAGATCGTGGTCCTAAGGAGCAGTACTTC.

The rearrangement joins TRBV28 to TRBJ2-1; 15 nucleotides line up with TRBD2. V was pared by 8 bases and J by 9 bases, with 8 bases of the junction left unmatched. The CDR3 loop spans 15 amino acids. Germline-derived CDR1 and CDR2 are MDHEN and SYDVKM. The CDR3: CASGTSGRFGPEQFF. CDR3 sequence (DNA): TGTGCCAGCGGGACTAGCGGGAGGTTCGGTCCTGAGCAGTTCTTC.

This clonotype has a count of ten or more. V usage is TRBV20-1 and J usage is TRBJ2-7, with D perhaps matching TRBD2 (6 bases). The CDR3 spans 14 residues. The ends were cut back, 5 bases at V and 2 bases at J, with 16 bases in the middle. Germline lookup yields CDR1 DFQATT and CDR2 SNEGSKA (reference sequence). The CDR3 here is CSAPLPGEPYEQYF. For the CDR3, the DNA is TGCAGTGCTCCCCTGCCGGGGGAACCCTACGAGCAGTACTTC.

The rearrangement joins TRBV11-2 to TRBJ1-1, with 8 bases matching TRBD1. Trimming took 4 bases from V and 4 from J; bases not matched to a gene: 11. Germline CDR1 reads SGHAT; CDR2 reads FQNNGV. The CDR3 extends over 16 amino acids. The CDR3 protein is CASSSGPITGGTEAFF. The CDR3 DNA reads TGTGCCAGCAGCTCCGGACCGATCACAGGGGGCACTGAAGCTTTCTTT.

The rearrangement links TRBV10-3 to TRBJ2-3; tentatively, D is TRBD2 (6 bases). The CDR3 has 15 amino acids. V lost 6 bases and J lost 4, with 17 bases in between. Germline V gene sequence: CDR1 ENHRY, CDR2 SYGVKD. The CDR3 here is CAIREGPLHSDTQYF. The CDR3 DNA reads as TGTGCCATCAGGGAGGGACCACTCCATTCAGATACGCAGTATTTT.

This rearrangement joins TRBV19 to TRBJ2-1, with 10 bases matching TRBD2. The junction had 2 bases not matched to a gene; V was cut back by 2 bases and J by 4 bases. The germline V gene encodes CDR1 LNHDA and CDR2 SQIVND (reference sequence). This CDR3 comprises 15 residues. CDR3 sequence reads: CASSIWTSGYNEQFF. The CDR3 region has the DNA TGTGCCAGTAGTATATGGACTAGCGGATACAATGAGCAGTTCTTC. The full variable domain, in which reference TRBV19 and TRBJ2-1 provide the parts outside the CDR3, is DGGITQSPKYLFRKEGQNVTLSCEQNLNHDAMYWYRQDPGQGLRLIYYSQIVNDFQKGDIAEGYSVSREKKESFPLTVTSAQKNPTAFYLCASSIWTSGYNEQFFGPGTRLTVL.

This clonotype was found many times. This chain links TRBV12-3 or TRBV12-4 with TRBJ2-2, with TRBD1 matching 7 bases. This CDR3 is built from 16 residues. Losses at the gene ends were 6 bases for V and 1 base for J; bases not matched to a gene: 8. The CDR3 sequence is CASRETGSVNTGELFF. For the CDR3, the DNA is TGTGCCAGCAGAGAGACAGGGTCGGTGAACACCGGGGAGCTGTTTTTT.

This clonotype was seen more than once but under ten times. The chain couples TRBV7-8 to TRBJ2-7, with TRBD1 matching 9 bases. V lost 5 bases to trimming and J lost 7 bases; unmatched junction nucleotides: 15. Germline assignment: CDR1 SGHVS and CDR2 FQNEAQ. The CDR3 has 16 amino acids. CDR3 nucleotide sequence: TGTGCCAGCAGCCCTGTGGGACAGGGCCTCCGTTGGGAGCAGTACTTC. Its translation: CASSPVGQGLRWEQYF. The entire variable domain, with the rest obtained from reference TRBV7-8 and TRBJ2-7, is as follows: GAGVSQSPRYKVAKRGQDVALRCDPISGHVSLFWYQQALGQGPEFLTYFQNEAQLDKSGLPSDRFFAERPEGSVSTLKIQRTQQEDSAVYLCASSPVGQGLRWEQYFGPGTRLTVT.

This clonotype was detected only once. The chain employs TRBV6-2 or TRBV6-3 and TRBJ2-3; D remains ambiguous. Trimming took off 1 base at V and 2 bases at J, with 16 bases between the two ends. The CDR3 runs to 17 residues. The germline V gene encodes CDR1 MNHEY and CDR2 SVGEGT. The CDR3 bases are TGTGCCAGCAGTTACTTACCCCCGGATCTGGCCACAGATACGCAGTATTTT. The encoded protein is CASSYLPPDLATDTQYF.